Listed below are T cell receptor beta chains from one sample, sequenced in a study of blood T cells in healthy people across ages. MiXCR, run by TCRdb on the 5' RACE reads, gives a single entry per CDR3 protein. The sample has around 2 million distinct CDR3 sequences, roughly 43% seen once; the top ten hold about 21%. The sample taken for sequencing was blood. The source is a human donor in good health. CDR3s include the opening cysteine and the closing phenylalanine or tryptophan. D genes are given only for firm matches. Where a row states a size, it is once, few, many or the class of an expanded clone; other rows omit it.

CDR3nt: TGTGCCTGGAGTTCACAGACAGGGAAAGCTTTCTTT; CDR3aa: CAWSSQTGKAFF; d_gene: TRBD1; v_gene: TRBV30; abundance: .; j_gene: TRBJ1-1
CDR3nt: TGTGCCAGCAGTTACTTTGTGAGCGGTCCTCACAATGAGCAGTTCTTC; CDR3aa: CASSYFVSGPHNEQFF; d_gene: .; v_gene: TRBV6-6; abundance: .; j_gene: TRBJ2-1
CDR3nt: TGTGCCAGCAGCGCACCGGACAGGGGGCGTACTGAAGCTTTCTTT; CDR3aa: CASSAPDRGRTEAFF; d_gene: TRBD1; v_gene: TRBV9; abundance: .; j_gene: TRBJ1-1
CDR3nt: TGCAGCGTTCCCCGACTAGTGGGGACCGGGGAGCTGTTTTTT; CDR3aa: CSVPRLVGTGELFF; d_gene: .; v_gene: TRBV29-1; abundance: few; j_gene: TRBJ2-2
CDR3nt: TGTGCCAGCAGTTTCCGCGGACAGAATGAAAAACTGTTTTTT; CDR3aa: CASSFRGQNEKLFF; d_gene: .; v_gene: TRBV6-5; abundance: few; j_gene: TRBJ1-4
CDR3nt: TGTGCCAGCAGCCCTAATTTACTAGCAGGGGCCTACAATGAGCAGTTCTTC; CDR3aa: CASSPNLLAGAYNEQFF; d_gene: .; v_gene: TRBV7-3; abundance: .; j_gene: TRBJ2-1
CDR3nt: TGTGCCTGGAGTCTTGGTGATGATCAGCCCCAGCATTTT; CDR3aa: CAWSLGDDQPQHF; d_gene: .; v_gene: TRBV30; abundance: .; j_gene: TRBJ1-5
CDR3nt: TGTGCCAGCAGCCGGGGGGCCGGTGAGGCCCAGTACTTC; CDR3aa: CASSRGAGEAQYF; d_gene: .; v_gene: TRBV7-8; abundance: .; j_gene: TRBJ2-5
CDR3nt: TGTGCCGGCAGTGATGGGGACACAGATACGCAGTACTTC; CDR3aa: CAGSDGDTDTQYF; d_gene: .; v_gene: TRBV6-4; abundance: .; j_gene: TRBJ2-7
CDR3nt: TGTGCCAGCAGCCCGTGGAGGGGGAATGAAAAACTGTTTTTT; CDR3aa: CASSPWRGNEKLFF; d_gene: .; v_gene: TRBV9; abundance: many; j_gene: TRBJ1-4
CDR3nt: TGTGCCAGCAGTTTTAGGTTCACAGCCAAAAACATTCAGTACTTC; CDR3aa: CASSFRFTAKNIQYF; d_gene: .; v_gene: TRBV12-3/TRBV12-4; abundance: few; j_gene: TRBJ2-4
CDR3nt: TGTGCCAGCAGCCAAGGGACAGCCTACTCTGGGGCCAACGTCCTGACTTTC; CDR3aa: CASSQGTAYSGANVLTF; d_gene: .; v_gene: TRBV4-2; abundance: few; j_gene: TRBJ2-6
CDR3nt: TGTGCCAGCAGTTCCCACCCGGGGGATGAAGAGACCCAGTACTTC; CDR3aa: CASSSHPGDEETQYF; d_gene: .; v_gene: TRBV6-1; abundance: few; j_gene: TRBJ2-5
CDR3nt: TGCAGCGTAGCCCCGGTTGGTTTAGAAGCTTTCTTT; CDR3aa: CSVAPVGLEAFF; d_gene: .; v_gene: TRBV29-1; abundance: few; j_gene: TRBJ1-1
CDR3nt: TGTGCCAGCAGTTCGACAGGATACCTCCAAGAGACCCAGTACTTC; CDR3aa: CASSSTGYLQETQYF; d_gene: .; v_gene: TRBV28; abundance: few; j_gene: TRBJ2-5
CDR3nt: TGCAGTGCTAGACTTGCGTCAGGGATATCCTACGAGCAGTACTTC; CDR3aa: CSARLASGISYEQYF; d_gene: .; v_gene: TRBV20-1; abundance: few; j_gene: TRBJ2-7
CDR3nt: TGTGCCAGCAGTCGGACAGATGAAAAACTGTTTTTT; CDR3aa: CASSRTDEKLFF; d_gene: .; v_gene: TRBV12-3/TRBV12-4; abundance: few; j_gene: TRBJ1-4
CDR3nt: TGTGCCATCAGTGATGGCGCTGGACTAGCGGGGGGCCGGGGGGAGACCCAGTACTTC; CDR3aa: CAISDGAGLAGGRGETQYF; d_gene: TRBD2; v_gene: TRBV10-3; abundance: once; j_gene: TRBJ2-5
CDR3nt: TGCAGCGTCCCCGGGCACCAAGAGACCCAGTACTTC; CDR3aa: CSVPGHQETQYF; d_gene: .; v_gene: TRBV29-1; abundance: .; j_gene: TRBJ2-5
CDR3nt: TGTGCCAGCAGTTCGTCGGGGCAGGATCCTCCTTATAACAATCAGCCCCAGCATTTT; CDR3aa: CASSSSGQDPPYNNQPQHF; d_gene: .; v_gene: TRBV6-2/TRBV6-3; abundance: .; j_gene: TRBJ1-5
CDR3nt: TGCATCTACTTACCGGGACAGAGCGATGAGCAGTACTTC; CDR3aa: CIYLPGQSDEQYF; d_gene: TRBD1; v_gene: TRBV29-1; abundance: .; j_gene: TRBJ2-7
CDR3nt: TGTGCCAGCAGTGAGGTCGGCGGCACCGGGGAGCTGTTTTTT; CDR3aa: CASSEVGGTGELFF; d_gene: .; v_gene: TRBV2; abundance: .; j_gene: TRBJ2-2
CDR3nt: TGTGCCAGCAGCGCGAATCCGACAGCCACCTATGGCTACACCTTC; CDR3aa: CASSANPTATYGYTF; d_gene: .; v_gene: TRBV9; abundance: few; j_gene: TRBJ1-2
CDR3nt: TGTGCCAGCACCCACCGGGGGACATTAATCAATCAGCCCCAGCATTTT; CDR3aa: CASTHRGTLINQPQHF; d_gene: .; v_gene: TRBV28; abundance: .; j_gene: TRBJ1-5
CDR3nt: TGTGCCAGCAGTGAAACAGGGGAAGCGAACTATGGCTACACCTTC; CDR3aa: CASSETGEANYGYTF; d_gene: TRBD1; v_gene: TRBV2; abundance: .; j_gene: TRBJ1-2
CDR3nt: TGTGCCACCAGCAGAACGAGATTGGGCGAGCAGTTCTTC; CDR3aa: CATSRTRLGEQFF; d_gene: .; v_gene: TRBV15; abundance: .; j_gene: TRBJ2-1
CDR3nt: TGTGCCAGCAGTCCCACGACAGGGGGGCGCGAGCAGTACTTC; CDR3aa: CASSPTTGGREQYF; d_gene: TRBD1; v_gene: TRBV27; abundance: .; j_gene: TRBJ2-7
CDR3nt: TGTGCCAGCAGCTTAGTCGCGTCAGGGGTGGAGGGCTACACCTTC; CDR3aa: CASSLVASGVEGYTF; d_gene: .; v_gene: TRBV7-2; abundance: .; j_gene: TRBJ1-2
CDR3nt: TGTGCCAGCAGAGGGGAGGGTAGAGGAGCTTTCTTT; CDR3aa: CASRGEGRGAFF; d_gene: .; v_gene: TRBV7-9; abundance: .; j_gene: TRBJ1-1
CDR3nt: TGTGCCACCAGCAGATCGGGTGGCTATGGCTACACCTTC; CDR3aa: CATSRSGGYGYTF; d_gene: .; v_gene: TRBV15; abundance: .; j_gene: TRBJ1-2
CDR3nt: TGTGCCACCAGTGATTTTCTAGGGGGGACAATTCAGTTCTTC; CDR3aa: CATSDFLGGTIQFF; d_gene: .; v_gene: TRBV24-1; abundance: .; j_gene: TRBJ2-1
CDR3nt: TGCAGTGCTAGACGCACAGGGCGAAGCTCCTACGAGCAGTACTTC; CDR3aa: CSARRTGRSSYEQYF; d_gene: .; v_gene: TRBV20-1; abundance: .; j_gene: TRBJ2-7
CDR3nt: TGTGCCAGCAGTTTATCAGGGCCCTACACTGAAGCTTTCTTT; CDR3aa: CASSLSGPYTEAFF; d_gene: .; v_gene: TRBV27; abundance: .; j_gene: TRBJ1-1
CDR3nt: TGTGCCAGCAGTCTGGGGGGGGGACAGAGGGACATTCAGTACTTC; CDR3aa: CASSLGGGQRDIQYF; d_gene: .; v_gene: TRBV28; abundance: once; j_gene: TRBJ2-4
CDR3nt: TGCAGTGCTAGAGATGTCGGGTACTCCTATAATTCACCCCTCCACTTT; CDR3aa: CSARDVGYSYNSPLHF; d_gene: .; v_gene: TRBV20-1; abundance: few; j_gene: TRBJ1-6
CDR3nt: TGTGCCAGCAGCTTATGGAGGGGCTACGAGCAGTACTTC; CDR3aa: CASSLWRGYEQYF; d_gene: .; v_gene: TRBV7-3; abundance: many; j_gene: TRBJ2-7
CDR3nt: TGTGCCAGCAGTTTTGTCGGCTCGAACTACAATGAGCAGTTCTTC; CDR3aa: CASSFVGSNYNEQFF; d_gene: .; v_gene: TRBV28; abundance: .; j_gene: TRBJ2-1
CDR3nt: TGTGCCAGCAGCGTAGCCCCCAATCAGCCCCAGCATTTT; CDR3aa: CASSVAPNQPQHF; d_gene: .; v_gene: TRBV9; abundance: few; j_gene: TRBJ1-5
CDR3nt: TGCGCCAGCAGCCTTACGGCGACGGGATCCTACGAGCAGTACTTC; CDR3aa: CASSLTATGSYEQYF; d_gene: .; v_gene: TRBV4-1; abundance: .; j_gene: TRBJ2-7
CDR3nt: TGTGCCACCAGTGACCTGGGACAGAGGGGAGCCTACGAGCAGTACTTC; CDR3aa: CATSDLGQRGAYEQYF; d_gene: TRBD1; v_gene: TRBV24-1; abundance: .; j_gene: TRBJ2-7
CDR3nt: TGTGCCAGCAGTCGCATGGGGGGGCGGAAGACCCAGTACTTC; CDR3aa: CASSRMGGRKTQYF; d_gene: .; v_gene: TRBV6-2/TRBV6-3; abundance: .; j_gene: TRBJ2-5
CDR3nt: TGTGCCAGCAGTTTATCGTGGCGAGGTAATGGCTACACCTTC; CDR3aa: CASSLSWRGNGYTF; d_gene: .; v_gene: TRBV27; abundance: few; j_gene: TRBJ1-2
CDR3nt: TGCAGTGCTATGGGGGGCGTCTACGAGCAGTACTTC; CDR3aa: CSAMGGVYEQYF; d_gene: .; v_gene: TRBV20-1; abundance: .; j_gene: TRBJ2-7
CDR3nt: TGTGCCAGCAGCCAAGGAATCGGGGGGGCCTATGAGCAGTTCTTC; CDR3aa: CASSQGIGGAYEQFF; d_gene: TRBD2; v_gene: TRBV14; abundance: .; j_gene: TRBJ2-1
CDR3nt: TGTGCCAGCATACCTAGCGGGGGGGCTACAGATACGCAGTATTTT; CDR3aa: CASIPSGGATDTQYF; d_gene: TRBD2; v_gene: TRBV5-6; abundance: .; j_gene: TRBJ2-3
CDR3nt: TGTGCCAGCCGAACCCTGGGGGGGGATCACAATGAGCAGTTCTTC; CDR3aa: CASRTLGGDHNEQFF; d_gene: TRBD2; v_gene: TRBV25-1; abundance: .; j_gene: TRBJ2-1
CDR3nt: TGTGCCATCAGTGAGACCGGGGTTCATCAGTACTTC; CDR3aa: CAISETGVHQYF; d_gene: .; v_gene: TRBV10-3; abundance: few; j_gene: TRBJ2-5
CDR3nt: TGCGCCAGCAGCCCATTACAGGGTGGGTCCTACGAGCAGTACTTC; CDR3aa: CASSPLQGGSYEQYF; d_gene: .; v_gene: TRBV5-1; abundance: few; j_gene: TRBJ2-7
CDR3nt: TGTGCCAGCAGCTGGTTTAGGACAGGGGGAGGGTATGGCTACACCTTC; CDR3aa: CASSWFRTGGGYGYTF; d_gene: TRBD1; v_gene: TRBV7-2; abundance: .; j_gene: TRBJ1-2
CDR3nt: TGCAGTGCTAGCCGGGACTCCCAGGGAGTTCAGTACTTC; CDR3aa: CSASRDSQGVQYF; d_gene: .; v_gene: TRBV20-1; abundance: few; j_gene: TRBJ2-4
CDR3nt: TGCAGTGCCAGGAGGCGGGGGGCCCCCAATGAGCAGTTCTTC; CDR3aa: CSARRRGAPNEQFF; d_gene: TRBD2; v_gene: TRBV20-1; abundance: .; j_gene: TRBJ2-1
CDR3nt: TGCAGCGTGGGCACTAGCGGGGCTCCGGGAGATACGCAGTATTTT; CDR3aa: CSVGTSGAPGDTQYF; d_gene: TRBD2; v_gene: TRBV29-1; abundance: few; j_gene: TRBJ2-3
CDR3nt: TGCGCCAGCAGTGTGGGTATCAGGACCATGGGGACCCAGCATTTT; CDR3aa: CASSVGIRTMGTQHF; d_gene: .; v_gene: TRBV10-2; abundance: .; j_gene: TRBJ1-5
CDR3nt: TGTGCCAGCAGACCGCACCCTGGAGAGGGGGGCTACGAGCAGTACTTC; CDR3aa: CASRPHPGEGGYEQYF; d_gene: .; v_gene: TRBV4-2; abundance: .; j_gene: TRBJ2-7
CDR3nt: TGTGCCAGCAGTTCTCGTCTAAGGGATCGAACTGAAGCTTTCTTT; CDR3aa: CASSSRLRDRTEAFF; d_gene: .; v_gene: TRBV12-3/TRBV12-4; abundance: .; j_gene: TRBJ1-1